This TCR beta chain appears in the sequencing data of a study of blood T cell repertoires in COVID-19. Trimming cost V 3 bases and J 9 bases, with 11 bases left between them. The V gene's germline CDR1 is SGHTA and CDR2 FQGTGA. The CDR3 is 13 residues long. This clone was counted only a few times. TCRdb's copy holds only in-frame clones and misses some; the assay was immunoSEQ multiplex PCR. The sample yields roughly 120,000 clones, 85% to 90% seen once. The V and J genes are TRBV7-3 and TRBJ2-2; D remains ambiguous. The clonotype originates from a man between 65 and 79 years old with active or convalescent COVID-19. The source material was peripheral blood. CDR3 residues: CASSFIGSRELFF. The CDR3, as DNA: TGTGCCAGCAGCTTCATCGGTAGCCGGGAGCTGTTTTTT. Together with reference TRBV7-3 and TRBJ2-2, the CDR3 gives the full variable domain: GAGVSQTPSNKVTEKGKYVELRCDPISGHTALYWYRQSLGQGPEFLIYFQGTGAADDSGLPNDRFFAVRPEGSVSTLKIQRTERGDSAVYLCASSFIGSRELFFGEGSRLTVL.